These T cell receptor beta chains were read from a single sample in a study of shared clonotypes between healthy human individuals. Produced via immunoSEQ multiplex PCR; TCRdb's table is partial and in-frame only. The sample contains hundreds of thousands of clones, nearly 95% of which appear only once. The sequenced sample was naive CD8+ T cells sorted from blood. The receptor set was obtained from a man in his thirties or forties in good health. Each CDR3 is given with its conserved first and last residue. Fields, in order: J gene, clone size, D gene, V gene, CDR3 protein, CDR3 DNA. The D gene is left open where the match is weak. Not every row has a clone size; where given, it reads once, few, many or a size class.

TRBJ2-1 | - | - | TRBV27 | CASSGGRDRRIPFF | TGTGCCAGCAGTGGGGGCCGGGACCGAAGGATCCCGTTCTTC
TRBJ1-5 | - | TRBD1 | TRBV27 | CASSYGQGHQPQHF | TGTGCCAGCAGTTACGGACAGGGACACCAGCCCCAGCATTTT
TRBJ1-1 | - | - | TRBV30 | CAWSDLQGWYTEAFF | TGTGCCTGGAGTGACTTACAGGGTTGGTACACTGAAGCTTTCTTT
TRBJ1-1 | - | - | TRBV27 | CASSLGRNTEAFF | TGTGCCAGCAGTTTGGGGAGGAACACTGAAGCTTTCTTT
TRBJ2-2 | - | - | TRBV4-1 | CASSQDSISSVNTGELFF | TGCGCCAGCAGCCAAGATTCTATAAGCAGCGTAAACACCGGGGAGCTGTTTTTT
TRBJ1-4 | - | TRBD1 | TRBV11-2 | CASSLGTGGLATNEKLFF | TGTGCCAGCAGCTTGGGGACAGGGGGCCTGGCAACTAATGAAAAACTGTTTTTT
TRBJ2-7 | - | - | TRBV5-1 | CASSLGAADSYEQYF | TGCGCCAGCAGCTTGGGGGCAGCAGACTCCTACGAGCAGTACTTC
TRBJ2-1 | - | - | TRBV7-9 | CASSSGYNEQFF | TGTGCCAGCAGCTCCGGGTACAATGAGCAGTTCTTC
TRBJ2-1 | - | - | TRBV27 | CASSPTREIVNEQFF | TGTGCCAGCAGCCCAACACGGGAGATAGTCAATGAGCAGTTCTTC
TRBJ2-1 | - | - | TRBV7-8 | CASSLGVFSYNEQFF | TGTGCCAGCAGCTTAGGGGTTTTCTCCTACAATGAGCAGTTCTTC
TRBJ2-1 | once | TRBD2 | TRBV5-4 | CASSLVGLAEYNEQFF | TGTGCCAGCAGCTTGGTTGGACTAGCGGAGTACAATGAGCAGTTCTTC
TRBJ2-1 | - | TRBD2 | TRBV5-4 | CASSWGGMYNEQFF | TGTGCCAGCAGCTGGGGGGGAATGTACAATGAGCAGTTCTTC
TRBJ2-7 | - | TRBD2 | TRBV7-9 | CASSRTGGYEQYF | TGTGCCAGCAGCCGCACGGGAGGGTACGAGCAGTACTTC
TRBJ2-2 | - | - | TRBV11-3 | CASSPRGGAGELFF | TGTGCCAGCAGCCCTAGGGGGGGTGCCGGGGAGCTGTTTTTT
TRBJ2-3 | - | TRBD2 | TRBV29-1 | CSVEGPTSGQPINRLDTQYF | TGCAGCGTTGAAGGTCCAACTAGCGGGCAACCGATAAACCGCCTAGATACGCAGTATTTT
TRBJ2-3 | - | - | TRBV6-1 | CASSEWLGGADADTQYF | TGTGCCAGCAGTGAATGGCTGGGGGGCGCGGATGCAGATACGCAGTATTTT
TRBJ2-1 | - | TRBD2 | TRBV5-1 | CASSPGGFNEQFF | TGCGCCAGCAGCCCGGGGGGGTTCAATGAGCAGTTCTTC
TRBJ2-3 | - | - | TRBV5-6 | CASSLYTDTQYF | TGTGCCAGCAGCCTCTACACAGATACGCAGTATTTT
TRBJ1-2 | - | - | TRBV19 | CASSISAGYGYTF | TGTGCCAGTAGTATATCGGCAGGGTATGGCTACACCTTC
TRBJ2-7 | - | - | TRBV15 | CATSRDRDGSIYEQYF | TGTGCCACCAGCAGAGATCGAGACGGGAGTATCTACGAGCAGTACTTC
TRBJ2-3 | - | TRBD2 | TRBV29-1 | CSVDPGLVMNTQYF | TGCAGCGTTGATCCGGGACTAGTGATGAATACGCAGTATTTT
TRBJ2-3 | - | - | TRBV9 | CASSERRLNTDTQYF | TGTGCCAGCAGCGAAAGGCGGCTCAACACAGATACGCAGTATTTT
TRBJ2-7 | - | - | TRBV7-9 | CASSPNEQYF | TGTGCCAGCAGCCCGAACGAGCAGTACTTC
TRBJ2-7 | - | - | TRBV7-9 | CASSPLRSNEQYF | TGTGCCAGCAGCCCGCTAAGGTCGAACGAGCAGTACTTC
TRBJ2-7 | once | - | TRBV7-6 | CASSLASQDYEQYF | TGTGCCAGCAGCTTAGCGTCACAGGACTACGAGCAGTACTTC
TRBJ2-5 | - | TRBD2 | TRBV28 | CASSPIAGQETQYF | TGTGCCAGCAGTCCTATAGCGGGCCAAGAGACCCAGTACTTC
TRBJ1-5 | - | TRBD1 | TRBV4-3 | CASSQGQGASQPQHF | TGCGCCAGCAGCCAAGGGCAGGGGGCCTCTCAGCCCCAGCATTTT
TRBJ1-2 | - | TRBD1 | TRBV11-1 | CASSRETGDIYGYTF | TGTGCCAGCAGCCGAGAGACAGGGGACATCTATGGCTACACCTTC
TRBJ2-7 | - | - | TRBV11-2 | CASSPTTTGPYEQYF | TGTGCCAGCAGCCCAACCACGACAGGCCCCTACGAGCAGTACTTC
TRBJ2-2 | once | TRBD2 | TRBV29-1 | CSVEIHGRASGELFF | TGCAGCGTTGAAATTCACGGGAGGGCATCCGGGGAGCTGTTTTTT
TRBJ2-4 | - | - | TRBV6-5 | CASSPAYPASIQYF | TGTGCCAGCAGCCCCGCGTACCCCGCCAGCATTCAGTACTTC
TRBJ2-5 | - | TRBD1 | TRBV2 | CATTGHPSETQYF | TGTGCTACGACAGGGCACCCCTCAGAGACCCAGTACTTC
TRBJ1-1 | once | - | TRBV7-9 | CASSLSGATEAFF | TGTGCCAGCAGCTTATCAGGGGCCACTGAAGCTTTCTTT
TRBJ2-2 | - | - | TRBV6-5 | CASKSWQGDTGELFF | TGTGCCAGCAAGTCTTGGCAGGGTGACACCGGGGAGCTGTTTTTT
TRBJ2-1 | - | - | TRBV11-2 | CASSFSGTYYNEQFF | TGTGCCAGCAGCTTCTCCGGGACTTACTACAATGAGCAGTTCTTC
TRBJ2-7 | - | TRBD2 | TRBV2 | CASSVPAGVAGNYEQYF | TGTGCCAGCAGTGTTCCCGCGGGGGTAGCGGGGAACTACGAGCAGTACTTC
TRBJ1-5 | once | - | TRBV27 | CASSDTGSRQPQHF | TGTGCCAGCAGTGACACAGGGTCCCGTCAGCCCCAGCATTTT
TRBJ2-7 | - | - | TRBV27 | CASSPGGYKYEQYF | TGTGCCAGCAGTCCCGGGGGATATAAATACGAGCAGTACTTC
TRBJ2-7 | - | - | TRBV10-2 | CASSVMDFYEQYF | TGCGCCAGCAGCGTGATGGACTTCTACGAGCAGTACTTC
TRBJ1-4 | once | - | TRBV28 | CASSRQWGYGATNEKLFF | TGTGCCAGCAGTCGACAATGGGGCTACGGGGCAACTAATGAAAAACTGTTTTTT
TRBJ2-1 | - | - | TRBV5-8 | CASSLLVSYNEQFF | TGTGCCAGCAGCTTGCTGGTCTCCTACAATGAGCAGTTCTTC
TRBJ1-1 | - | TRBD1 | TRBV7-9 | CASSFPQGEAFF | TGTGCCAGCAGCTTTCCACAGGGGGAAGCTTTCTTT
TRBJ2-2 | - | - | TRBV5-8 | CASSLGPSGTGELFF | TGTGCCAGCAGCTTAGGGCCCTCCGGCACCGGGGAGCTGTTTTTT
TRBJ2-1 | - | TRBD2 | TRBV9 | CASSVGDSGGTYNEQFF | TGTGCCAGCAGCGTAGGTGATAGCGGGGGAACTTACAATGAGCAGTTCTTC
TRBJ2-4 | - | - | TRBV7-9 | CASSSHLLGENIQYF | TGTGCCAGCAGCTCCCACTTATTGGGGGAAAACATTCAGTACTTC
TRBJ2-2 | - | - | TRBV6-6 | CASSSRLTSYTGELFF | TGTGCCAGCAGTAGCCGCTTGACTAGTTACACCGGGGAGCTGTTTTTT
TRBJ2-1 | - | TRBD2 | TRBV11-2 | CASSTDLGLADYNEQFF | TGTGCCAGCAGCACTGATTTGGGACTAGCGGACTACAATGAGCAGTTCTTC
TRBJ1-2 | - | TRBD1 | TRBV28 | CASRTTRMDRGKVYGYTF | TGTGCCAGCAGGACCACAAGAATGGACAGGGGAAAGGTTTATGGCTACACCTTC
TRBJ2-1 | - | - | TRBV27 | CASSPEQISYNEQFF | TGTGCCAGCAGTCCGGAGCAGATCTCCTACAATGAGCAGTTCTTC
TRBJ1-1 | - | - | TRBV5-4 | CASSLVPPGLNTEAFF | TGTGCCAGCAGCTTGGTCCCGCCGGGACTGAACACTGAAGCTTTCTTT
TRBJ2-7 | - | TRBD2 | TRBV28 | CASSYLAGGPYEQYF | TGTGCCAGCAGTTACCTAGCGGGAGGGCCCTACGAGCAGTACTTC
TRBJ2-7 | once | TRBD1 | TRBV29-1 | CSVDVRGRNEQYF | TGCAGCGTTGACGTGAGGGGGCGAAACGAGCAGTACTTC
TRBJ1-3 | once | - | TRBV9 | CASSESGGGSGNTIYF | TGTGCCAGCAGCGAATCCGGGGGAGGGTCTGGAAACACCATATATTTT
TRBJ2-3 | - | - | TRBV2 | CASGRTTDTQYF | TGTGCCAGCGGGAGGACCACAGATACGCAGTATTTT
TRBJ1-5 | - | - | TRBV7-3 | CASSLRTDQPQHF | TGTGCCAGCAGCCTCAGGACGGATCAGCCCCAGCATTTT